This TCR beta chain was identified in a study of spatial heterogeneity in lung cancer. Background on the study: Sequence detection consistently recorded a greater number of beta-chain than alpha-chain sequences.

A unique molecular identifier was attached to every TCR cDNA molecule. TCRdb passed the 5' RACE reads through MiXCR, listing each CDR3 protein once. The sample shows 39,000 or so distinct CDR3 sequences, around 7% of them seen only once. The study's findings and limits: More often at tumor resection than at routine follow-up, ubiquitous expanded tumor TCRs were detected in the blood.

Regarding this clonotype: Its antigen is not identified.

The V end lost 4 bases, the J end lost 2 bases, and 19 bases lay between the germline ends. This CDR3 is 17 amino acids long. Looked up from germline, CDR1 is LGHDT and CDR2 is YNNKEL (reference sequence). Sample time point: sample taken at primary tumor resection. Whole RNA, isolated from tumor, nontumor lung or frozen PBMC, was sequenced without prior sorting. Samples were donated by 72 untreated early-stage non-small cell lung cancer patients. The chain recombines TRBV3-1 with TRBJ2-3; D perhaps matches TRBD2 (5 bases). The receptor comes from a male donor with early-stage non-small cell lung cancer. The sample in question was PBMCs, obtained at surgery. The DNA of the CDR3 is TGTGCCAGCAGCCCACGTCGGGCTAGCTTACCCACAGATACGCAGTATTTT. It codes for CASSPRRASLPTDTQYF.